One T cell receptor beta chain is described in this entry. These data come from a study of chemoradiotherapy in HPV16-positive cancers. This table comes from immunoSEQ multiplex PCR, and its TCRdb copy is limited to in-frame clones, with some not included. Found here are 20,000 to 25,000 clones, approximately 84% of them singletons; the top ten hold 3.5% to 5%. The sample in question was blood, obtained from a patient who underwent chemoradiotherapy. The sequence derives from a human donor with HPV-associated anogenital cancer.

CDR3 sequence (DNA): TGTGCCAGCAGCGCGACACAGGGGGCTGGGACTGAAGCTTTCTTT. Encoded protein: CASSATQGAGTEAFF. V gene TRBV7-3 combines with J gene TRBJ1-1; TRBD1 matches at 9 bases. The CDR3 is made up of 15 amino acids. The germline V gene encodes CDR1 SGHTA and CDR2 FQGTGA. The V and J ends lost 5 bases and 5 bases, in that order; junction bases with no gene match: 9.